Listed below are T cell receptor beta chains from one sample, sequenced in a study of T cell repertoires in cytomegalovirus infection. A single record per CDR3 protein comes from TCRdb applying MiXCR to the reads. The repertoire holds about 570,000 distinct CDR3 sequences, with roughly 43% as singletons. No antigen has been assigned to these receptors. The sample consisted of cultured PBMCs, taken from culture after CMV antigen stimulation. Every receptor here comes from a human donor in good health (CMV status not recorded). Some clones in this sample may be carry-over from other donors' samples. Each CDR3 is given with its conserved first and last residue. Each record gives: clone size, V gene, D gene, J gene, CDR3 DNA, CDR3 protein. A D gene is named only where the DNA matches it firmly. The size of a clone is reported for some rows only, either as once, few or many, or as a class for expanded clones.

.	TRBV4-3	TRBD2	TRBJ2-7	TGCGCCAGCAGCCAAACCGGGACTAGCGTCTCCTACGAGCAGTACTTC	CASSQTGTSVSYEQYF
.	TRBV28	TRBD1	TRBJ1-6	TGTGCCAGCAGGGGGACAGGCGGGTCACCCCTCCACTTT	CASRGTGGSPLHF
.	TRBV7-9	.	TRBJ1-1	TGTGCCAGCAGCCCCCCTGGCGACGGCACTGAAGCTTTCTTT	CASSPPGDGTEAFF
.	TRBV11-2	TRBD1	TRBJ1-1	TGTGCCAGCAGCTTCCTGGACAGGGAGGTCGCTGAAGCTTTCTTT	CASSFLDREVAEAFF
.	TRBV7-2	.	TRBJ1-6	TGTGCCAGCAGCTTGGATCCTGGCTGGGCAGGCGATTCACCCCTCCACTTT	CASSLDPGWAGDSPLHF
.	TRBV18	.	TRBJ2-5	TGTGCCATCGTCAAGGAGTACCAAGAGACCCAGTACTTC	CAIVKEYQETQYF
.	TRBV6-2/TRBV6-3	TRBD2	TRBJ2-1	TGTGCCAGTTCCCCGGGACTAGCGGGAGTTATCGCTTACAATGAGCAGTTCTTC	CASSPGLAGVIAYNEQFF
.	TRBV7-9	TRBD2	TRBJ2-7	TGTGCCAGCAGCTTATGGGCGGGAGCGGGGTACGAGCAGTACTTC	CASSLWAGAGYEQYF
.	TRBV20-1	TRBD1	TRBJ1-4	TGCAGTGCCTCTAGGGGGCCGGGGGAAAAACTGTTTTTT	CSASRGPGEKLFF
few	TRBV7-6	.	TRBJ2-5	TGTGCCAGCAGCTTACGCCCGGGACCGCAAGAGACCCAGTACTTC	CASSLRPGPQETQYF
few	TRBV6-2/TRBV6-3	.	TRBJ1-2	TGTGCCAGCAGTTACTCGATGTGGTCCATTGGGGATGGCTACACCTTC	CASSYSMWSIGDGYTF
.	TRBV19	.	TRBJ2-3	TGTGCCAGTAGTCCCTTCCTCGGAGATACGCAGTATTTT	CASSPFLGDTQYF
once	TRBV5-1	.	TRBJ2-3	TGCGCCAGCAGCGACCCGGCGACCTCTAGCACAGATACGCAGTATTTT	CASSDPATSSTDTQYF
.	TRBV19	.	TRBJ2-7	TGTGCCAGTAGTACATTGGGAGATGGGACCTACGAGCAGTACTTC	CASSTLGDGTYEQYF
.	TRBV6-5	.	TRBJ1-5	TGTGCCAGCAGTTACTCGATAGGGGGGAATCAGCCCCAGCATTTT	CASSYSIGGNQPQHF
.	TRBV11-2	.	TRBJ2-3	TGTGCCAGCAGCGCACCGGGACAAAACACAGATACGCAGTATTTT	CASSAPGQNTDTQYF
few	TRBV7-2	.	TRBJ2-5	TGTGCCAGCAGCGCCCAGGGGCTCGGTGGGACCCAGTACTTC	CASSAQGLGGTQYF
.	TRBV4-1	.	TRBJ1-2	TGTGCCAGCAGCCAAGAGCCTCCGCAGGGAAACTATGGCTACACCTTC	CASSQEPPQGNYGYTF
.	TRBV7-3	.	TRBJ1-5	TGTGCCAGTTCGGGTCTGAGCCATCAGCCCCAGCATTTT	CASSGLSHQPQHF
.	TRBV25-1	TRBD2	TRBJ2-1	TGTGCCAGCAGTGAGCACCCTAGCGGGTCCTACAATGAGCAGTTCTTC	CASSEHPSGSYNEQFF
.	TRBV18	.	TRBJ2-7	TGTGCCAGCTCACCCAACCCCCCAGCGGTTGAATACGAGCAGTACTTC	CASSPNPPAVEYEQYF
.	TRBV6-2/TRBV6-3	TRBD1	TRBJ2-1	TGTGCCAGCAGTCGGCACCCCCCAGGGGGCAGCGCCGGGAGCATTGAGCAGTTCTTC	CASSRHPPGGSAGSIEQFF
.	TRBV18	.	TRBJ2-5	TGTGCCAGCTCACCACCGTCTCGCCAGGGGGAGACCCAGTACTTC	CASSPPSRQGETQYF
few	TRBV7-2	.	TRBJ2-5	TGTGCCAGCAGATCCCCCGGCGAGACCCAGTACTTC	CASRSPGETQYF
few	TRBV7-6	TRBD2	TRBJ2-1	TGTGCCAGCAGCTTATCGGTACTAGCGGGACGGGATGAGCAGTTCTTC	CASSLSVLAGRDEQFF
many	TRBV7-2	.	TRBJ1-4	TGTGCCAGCAGCACCAGGACAGCAAGTAATGAAAAACTGTTTTTT	CASSTRTASNEKLFF
.	TRBV7-2	TRBD1	TRBJ2-1	TGTGCCAGCAGCTTTCCCGGGACAGGGGGCTCCGGGGGCAATGAGCAGTTCTTC	CASSFPGTGGSGGNEQFF
.	TRBV7-2	.	TRBJ1-3	TGTGCCAGCAGCGCCAGGGGCCCCTCTGGAAACACCATATATTTT	CASSARGPSGNTIYF
.	TRBV19	.	TRBJ2-3	TGTGCCAGTAGTATTGGCAGGGGAGACACGCAGTATTTT	CASSIGRGDTQYF